This TCR beta chain was observed in a study of T cell changes during pregnancy in multiple sclerosis (dated by TCRdb to about 2019). Background for the entire study: In women with multiple sclerosis, the researchers looked at how the T cell repertoire shifted as pregnancy progressed.

Details on this clone: The antigen this receptor binds is unknown. It has no much larger one-base neighbor in the sample; base qualities were not kept.

Taken from cysteine to phenylalanine, the CDR3 has 16 residues. Only the CDR3 part of the read is kept: 48 bases, read in frame from the first base. V was cut back by 1 base and J by 4 bases, leaving a gap of 16 bases between them. From the germline V gene, CDR1 is SGHDN and CDR2 is FVKESK. The method behind the library was the immunoSEQ multiplex PCR assay. TCRdb stores this immuneACCESS table with in-frame sequences only. Part of the clones is absent; in the studies checked, under half of the shortfall reflects unresolved V genes, and no reason is known for the rest. The sample table lists 60,000 or so clones, about 90% of them with a count of one. Together, the top ten hold 0.89% of the sample.

The material was peripheral blood, obtained in the first trimester of pregnancy. This receptor chain uses TRBV14 and TRBJ1-2; D gene: possibly TRBD1, on 5 matching bases. This TCR derives from a female donor in good health, enrolled as a control in a pregnancy study. CDR3 loop: CASSQADGGSSYGYTF. The DNA is TGTGCCAGCAGCCAAGCGGACGGGGGTTCTAGCTATGGCTACACCTTC. With the rest looked up from the reference TRBV14 and TRBJ1-2 genes rather than sequenced, the full variable domain is EAGVTQFPSHSVIEKGQTVTLRCDPISGHDNLYWYRRVMGKEIKFLLHFVKESKQDESGMPNNRFLAERTGGTYSTLKVQPAELEDSGVYFCASSQADGGSSYGYTFGSGTRLTVV.